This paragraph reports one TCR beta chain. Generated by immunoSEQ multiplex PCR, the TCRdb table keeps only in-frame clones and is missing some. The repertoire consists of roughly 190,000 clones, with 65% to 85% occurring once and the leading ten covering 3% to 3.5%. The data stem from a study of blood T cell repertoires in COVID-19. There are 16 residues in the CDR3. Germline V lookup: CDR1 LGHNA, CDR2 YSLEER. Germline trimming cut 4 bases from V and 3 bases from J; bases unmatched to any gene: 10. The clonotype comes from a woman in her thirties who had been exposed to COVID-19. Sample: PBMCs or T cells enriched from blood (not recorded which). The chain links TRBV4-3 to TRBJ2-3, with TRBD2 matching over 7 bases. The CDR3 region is CASSPTGGTITDTQYF. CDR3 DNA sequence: TGCGCCAGCAGCCCCACGGGCGGGACTATTACAGATACGCAGTATTTT.